Listed below are T cell receptor beta chains from one sample, sequenced in a study of cytomegalovirus exposure and HLA in healthy donors. Sequencing was performed with immunoSEQ multiplex PCR; in TCRdb, only in-frame clones are kept and a portion is missing. The sample spans about 55,000 clones; the ten largest clones claim about 9.2%. The source material was PBMCs. The receptors here all came from a man aged 45-65 years in good health and CMV-seropositive. Both conserved end residues are part of each CDR3. D genes are given only for firm matches. Only some rows state a clone size, as once, few, many or a class for expanded clones.

j_call d_call v_call clone_size cdr3_nt cdr3_aa
TRBJ2-1 TRBD2 TRBV28 NA TGTGCCAGCAGTCCCAGACTAGCGGGAGAGGGGATATACAATGAGCAGTTCTTC CASSPRLAGEGIYNEQFF
TRBJ1-6 NA TRBV30 NA TGTGCCTGGACTCTAGGCCCATCACCCCTCCACTTT CAWTLGPSPLHF
TRBJ2-7 TRBD1 TRBV4-3 NA TGCGCCAGCAGCCAAGAGTGGGGACAGGGCGCCTACGAGCAGTACTTC CASSQEWGQGAYEQYF
TRBJ1-1 NA TRBV6-5 NA TGTGCCAGCAGTCTTGACAGCTACACTGAAGCTTTCTTT CASSLDSYTEAFF
TRBJ2-3 TRBD1 TRBV9 NA TGTGCCAGCAGCAAAGGACAGGGAGGTTCAGATACGCAGTATTTT CASSKGQGGSDTQYF
TRBJ2-7 TRBD1 TRBV18 NA TGTGCCAGCTCACAGGGGACAGGGTTCAACGAGCAGTACTTC CASSQGTGFNEQYF
TRBJ2-4 NA TRBV28 NA TGTGCCAGCAGTTGGTACCTCAGGCACATTCAGTACTTC CASSWYLRHIQYF
TRBJ1-2 NA TRBV5-4 NA TGTGCCAGCAGCTTACAGGGCCGGGTCGGAGGCTACACCTTC CASSLQGRVGGYTF
TRBJ1-1 NA TRBV29-1 NA TGCAGCGTTGGCAGTTACACTGAAGCTTTCTTT CSVGSYTEAFF
TRBJ2-2 NA TRBV5-1 NA TGCGCCAGCAACGATTTTACAGGGAGAGGCGGGGAGCTGTTTTTT CASNDFTGRGGELFF
TRBJ1-4 NA TRBV18 NA TGTGCCAGCTCACCACCGACATTAGAAAAACTGTTTTTT CASSPPTLEKLFF
TRBJ2-2 NA TRBV19 NA TGTGCCAGTAGTATAGATCCAACAGGGAGAACAAAGAACACCGGGGAGCTGTTTTTT CASSIDPTGRTKNTGELFF
TRBJ1-1 NA TRBV7-2 NA TGTGCCAGCAGCTTAGCGTCCGCGGGTAGCGAAGCTTTCTTT CASSLASAGSEAFF
TRBJ1-1 NA TRBV14 NA TGTGCCAGCAGCCCCTTCGACAGATTGAACACTGAAGCTTTCTTT CASSPFDRLNTEAFF
TRBJ1-2 TRBD1 TRBV29-1 NA TGCAGCGTTGGGGACAGGGGTGGCTACACCTTC CSVGDRGGYTF
TRBJ1-1 NA TRBV28 NA TGTGCCAGTACCGATGGAGGAAGGCTGAACACTGAAGCTTTCTTT CASTDGGRLNTEAFF
TRBJ2-5 TRBD2 TRBV18 NA TGTGCCAGCTCAGTACTAGCGGCACAAGAGACCCAGTACTTC CASSVLAAQETQYF
TRBJ2-7 TRBD2 TRBV5-1 NA TGCGCCAGCAGCTTGGGTGGTAGCGGGATGTCGGAAGAGCAGTACTTC CASSLGGSGMSEEQYF
TRBJ2-2 TRBD1 TRBV27 NA TGTGCCAGCAGTTTTTGGGGACAGGGGTCCGGGGAGCTGTTTTTT CASSFWGQGSGELFF
TRBJ1-1 TRBD1 TRBV7-2 NA TGTGCCAGCAGCTTAGAGGCAGGGGGCTTCAACACTGAAGCTTTCTTT CASSLEAGGFNTEAFF
TRBJ1-3 NA TRBV18 medium-sized TGTGCCAGCTCACCTGCTTTGGGGGGATCTGGAAACACCATATATTTT CASSPALGGSGNTIYF
TRBJ1-2 NA TRBV5-1 NA TGCGCCAGCAGCTTGTCTGTCAACTATGGCTACACCTTC CASSLSVNYGYTF
TRBJ1-2 NA TRBV6-1 NA TGTGCCAGCAGTGAAGCAGCCCTGCGGGGGCCTAACTATGGCTACACCTTC CASSEAALRGPNYGYTF
TRBJ2-7 NA TRBV30 NA TGTGCCTGGAGTGTACGGTACGAGCAGTACTTC CAWSVRYEQYF
TRBJ1-1 NA TRBV7-2 NA TGTGCCAGCAGCTTAGCCAGGGGCACTGAAGCTTTCTTT CASSLARGTEAFF
TRBJ2-7 NA TRBV5-6 NA TGTGCCAGCAGCCTCGGATCGGGATACGAGCAGTACTTC CASSLGSGYEQYF
TRBJ1-5 TRBD1 TRBV7-2 NA TGTGCCAGCAGCGTCGGGACAGATCAGCCCCAGCATTTT CASSVGTDQPQHF
TRBJ1-2 NA TRBV6-5 NA TGTGCCAGCAGTTACGGTGCAGACTATGGCTACACCTTC CASSYGADYGYTF
TRBJ2-5 TRBD2 TRBV18 NA TGTGCCAGCTCACCACCTAGCGGGACTGGGGAGACCCAGTACTTC CASSPPSGTGETQYF
TRBJ1-2 TRBD1 TRBV4-2 NA TGTGCCAGCAGCCAAGAACAGGGGGACTATGGCTACACCTTC CASSQEQGDYGYTF
TRBJ2-7 NA TRBV19 NA TGTGCCAGTAGTATATCCGGGTCCCACGAGCAGTACTTC CASSISGSHEQYF